This is a list of T cell receptor beta chains from one sample in a study of blood T cell repertoires in COVID-19. This table comes from immunoSEQ multiplex PCR, and its TCRdb copy is limited to in-frame clones, with some not included. This sample yields some 120,000 clones, of which about four fifths are seen a single time; approximately 12% belongs to the top ten. The source material was peripheral blood. Receptors were obtained from a woman aged 30 to 39 who had recovered from COVID-19. Both conserved end residues are part of each CDR3. The order of the fields is D gene, clone size, J gene, V gene, CDR3 DNA, CDR3 protein. D genes are given only for firm matches. Not all rows give a size; the values are once, few, many and, for expanded clones, a class.

D: TRBD1
size: NA
J: TRBJ1-1
V: TRBV7-9
DNA: TGTGCCAGCAGCTCGGCGCCGGGACAGGGATTGACTGAAGCTTTCTTT
CDR3: CASSSAPGQGLTEAFF

D: NA
size: NA
J: TRBJ1-4
V: TRBV6-6
DNA: TGTGCCAGCACCCACTGGCGGGAAAAACTGTTTTTT
CDR3: CASTHWREKLFF

D: NA
size: NA
J: TRBJ1-1
V: TRBV9
DNA: TGTGCCAGCAGCGTAGTGGGGGGAGCCGGCTCTGAAGCTTTCTTT
CDR3: CASSVVGGAGSEAFF

D: TRBD1
size: NA
J: TRBJ2-7
V: TRBV5-1
DNA: TGCGCCAGCAGCTACGAATCGACAGGGCCCTACGAGCAGTACTTC
CDR3: CASSYESTGPYEQYF

D: NA
size: NA
J: TRBJ2-3
V: TRBV19
DNA: TGTGCCAGTAGTATGGCCGACACAGATACGCAGTATTTT
CDR3: CASSMADTDTQYF

D: NA
size: NA
J: TRBJ1-2
V: TRBV10-3
DNA: TGTGCCATCAGTGGGGCCGACAGAGACTATGGCTACACCTTC
CDR3: CAISGADRDYGYTF

D: NA
size: NA
J: TRBJ2-7
V: TRBV6-5
DNA: TGTGCCAGCAGTAGAGGGAACGACTACGAGCAGTACTTC
CDR3: CASSRGNDYEQYF

D: NA
size: NA
J: TRBJ1-1
V: TRBV6-5
DNA: TGTGCCAGCAGCAGGACTAAGAACACTGAAGCTTTCTTT
CDR3: CASSRTKNTEAFF

D: TRBD1
size: NA
J: TRBJ1-1
V: TRBV14
DNA: TGTGCCAGCAGCCAAGCCACAGGGGGCAACACTGAAGCTTTCTTT
CDR3: CASSQATGGNTEAFF

D: NA
size: NA
J: TRBJ2-3
V: TRBV20-1
DNA: TGCAGTGCACCCTCGGTTACGCAGTATTTT
CDR3: CSAPSVTQYF

D: NA
size: few
J: TRBJ2-2
V: TRBV7-7
DNA: TGTGCTAGCAGCCCGGACAGCAATTTGAACACCGGGGAGCTGTTTTTT
CDR3: CASSPDSNLNTGELFF

D: TRBD1
size: NA
J: TRBJ1-5
V: TRBV4-2
DNA: TGTGCCAGCAGCCCGGACAGGTCCTTGCTTTACAATCAGCCCCAGCATTTT
CDR3: CASSPDRSLLYNQPQHF

D: TRBD1
size: NA
J: TRBJ1-6
V: TRBV28
DNA: TGTGCCAGCAGGAGGACAGGGGGAGGTTCACCCCTCCACTTT
CDR3: CASRRTGGGSPLHF

D: TRBD1
size: NA
J: TRBJ1-2
V: TRBV5-4
DNA: TGTGCCAGCAGATCCGGGACAGAAGACTATGGCTACACCTTC
CDR3: CASRSGTEDYGYTF